The entry below describes one T cell receptor (beta chain). The data belong to a study of blood T cell repertoires in COVID-19. Study overall: Some COVID-19 samples were acute and others convalescent; all came from the United States, Italy and Spain. T cells, B-cell-depleted T cells, or PBMCs supplied cDNA or gDNA.

As processed by the authors: Reference gene primer amplification yielded estimated nucleated cell counts. TCRdb's table, derived via immunoSEQ multiplex PCR, lists solely in-frame clones and lacks some. The V and J calls and the clone size are those of that table, but D and trimming were determined from the DNA. This sample has about 360,000 clones, with about 80% found just once. The trim removed 4 bases at V and 2 bases at J, leaving 4 bases unmatched. CDR1 and CDR2 from the germline V gene are SGDLS and YYNGEE. The CDR3 extends over 15 amino acids. The chain carries TRBV9 and TRBJ2-1, with 9 bases fitting TRBD2. Input material: peripheral blood. This sequence originates from a human donor with acute or convalescent COVID-19. The donor label of this sample is uncertain. The CDR3 is CASSLAGLAYNEQFF. The CDR3 nucleotides are TGTGCCAGCAGCCTAGCGGGGTTAGCCTACAATGAGCAGTTCTTC.